The rows below give T cell receptor beta chains drawn from one sample of a study of T cells after yellow fever vaccination. TCRdb called the 5' RACE reads again in MiXCR, with one record for every CDR3 protein. This sample yields 450,000 to 550,000 distinct CDR3 sequences, of which 20% to 25% are seen a single time; around 17% belongs to the top ten. The sample consisted of PBMCs, taken about 20 days after the first yellow fever vaccination. These receptors were taken from a man between 18 and 29 years old who received the YFV17D yellow fever vaccine. The CDR3 runs from the conserved cysteine through the conserved F or W. D genes are given only for firm matches. Size is stated for part of the rows, as once, few or many counts, or as a class when the clone is expanded.

J gene	D gene	clone size	V gene	CDR3 DNA	CDR3 protein
TRBJ2-7	.	few	TRBV18	TGTGCCAGCTCACCACAGGAGTTTGAGCAGTACTTC	CASSPQEFEQYF
TRBJ1-2	.	.	TRBV9	TGTGCCAGCAGCGTAGGCAGGGTTGGGCGCTACACCTTC	CASSVGRVGRYTF
TRBJ1-1	.	few	TRBV24-1	TGTGCCACCAGCAACACGGAGGGTGGCACTGAAGCTTTCTTT	CATSNTEGGTEAFF
TRBJ2-7	.	many	TRBV7-2	TGTGCCAGCAGCCCCGAAGGGACACACTCCTACGAGCAGTACTTC	CASSPEGTHSYEQYF
TRBJ2-2	.	.	TRBV5-1	TGCGCCAGCGAACGGACACCACCGGGTGGGGAGCTGTTTTTT	CASERTPPGGELFF
TRBJ2-1	TRBD1	.	TRBV12-3/TRBV12-4	TGTGCCAGCAGAGAACAGGGGAGCTCCTACAATGAGCAGTTCTTC	CASREQGSSYNEQFF
TRBJ1-2	.	.	TRBV6-1	TGTGCCAGCAGCCACCCTCTAGGCGGCTATGGCTACACCTTC	CASSHPLGGYGYTF
TRBJ2-5	TRBD1	few	TRBV5-1	TGCGCCAGCAGCTTGGCGGGACAGGGACAAGAGACCCAGTACTTC	CASSLAGQGQETQYF
TRBJ1-2	TRBD1	many	TRBV12-3/TRBV12-4	TGTGCCAGCAGTTTATCTGTCGTGGGACAGGGGTTTGGCTACACCTTC	CASSLSVVGQGFGYTF
TRBJ2-1	.	few	TRBV10-3	TGTGCCCCAGGGCAGGGGAGGTGGGACAATGAGCAGTTCTTC	CAPGQGRWDNEQFF
TRBJ2-2	.	.	TRBV20-1	TGCAGTGCTAGAACCCTAGCCCACACCGGGGAGCTGTTTTTT	CSARTLAHTGELFF
TRBJ2-7	.	.	TRBV6-2/TRBV6-3	TGTGCCAGCAGTTACTCCCTGCGGGAGCAGTACTTC	CASSYSLREQYF
TRBJ2-3	.	few	TRBV5-1	TGCGCCACCTCTTGGGGGTCTAGCACAGATACGCAGTATTTT	CATSWGSSTDTQYF
TRBJ2-7	.	.	TRBV4-2	TGTGCCATGGGCCTCGCGCTGTTCTGCGAGCAGTACTTC	CAMGLALFCEQYF
TRBJ2-4	.	few	TRBV2	TGTGCCAGCAGCCTCCGTGAGGGGCCACTAGCCAAAAACATTCAGTACTTC	CASSLREGPLAKNIQYF
TRBJ2-3	.	.	TRBV20-1	TGCAGTGCTAGAGATGAACAGTACACAGATACGCAGTATTTT	CSARDEQYTDTQYF
TRBJ2-1	TRBD1	.	TRBV5-1	TGCGCCAGCCGGGGACAGGGACGACGCGAAGATCCTAATGAGCAGTTCTTC	CASRGQGRREDPNEQFF
TRBJ1-2	TRBD1	once	TRBV18	TGTGCCAGCTCACCACTAAAGGGGGCTTTTGGCTACACCTTC	CASSPLKGAFGYTF
TRBJ2-3	.	few	TRBV7-9	TGTGCCAGCAGCTTAGCGGTCGCAGGTAACACAGATACGCAGTATTTT	CASSLAVAGNTDTQYF
TRBJ2-1	.	few	TRBV5-1	TGCGCCAGCAGCTTGGAGGCAGGGCGAAATGAGCAGTTCTTC	CASSLEAGRNEQFF
TRBJ2-2	TRBD1	.	TRBV29-1	TGCATCCCCTCGCCGACAGGGGCAGGCACCGGGGAGCTGTTTTTT	CIPSPTGAGTGELFF
TRBJ1-2	.	.	TRBV12-3/TRBV12-4	TGTGCCAGCAGTCTCCTGGGCTTCGGAGACTATGGCTACACCTTC	CASSLLGFGDYGYTF
TRBJ2-1	.	few	TRBV5-4	TGTGCCAGCAGCTTGGCCTTGGGGGCCTCCTACAATGAGCAGTTCTTC	CASSLALGASYNEQFF
TRBJ1-2	.	.	TRBV4-3	TGCGCCAGCAGCCAAGTAAGGATAGCTAACTATGGCTACACCTTC	CASSQVRIANYGYTF
TRBJ2-3	.	few	TRBV5-1	TGCGCCAGCAGCTCGAACCCACCCTGGGGACCCACAGATACGCAGTATTTT	CASSSNPPWGPTDTQYF
TRBJ2-7	TRBD1	.	TRBV3-1	TGTGCCACCTCCCTCCGGGACAGGGGGGCCGAGCAGTACTTC	CATSLRDRGAEQYF
TRBJ2-3	.	.	TRBV5-4	TGTGCCAGCAGCTTGGGCCCGGGCCCAACCTACACAGATACGCAGTATTTT	CASSLGPGPTYTDTQYF
TRBJ1-1	TRBD1	few	TRBV5-1	TGCGCCAGCAGCTCTCTGGGACAGGCGAGGAACACTGAAGCTTTCTTT	CASSSLGQARNTEAFF
TRBJ1-1	.	few	TRBV7-9	TGTGCCAGCAGCCAACTAGAGGGCACTGAAGCTTTCTTT	CASSQLEGTEAFF
TRBJ1-5	.	.	TRBV19	TGTGCCAGTAGTATACTAGGGTCCGATCAGCCCCAGCATTTT	CASSILGSDQPQHF
TRBJ2-7	.	.	TRBV6-1	TGTGCCAGCAGTGAATTCCCGGCGGGGAGCTACGAGCAGTACTTC	CASSEFPAGSYEQYF
TRBJ2-3	.	few	TRBV7-8	TGTGCCAGCAGCCCCCGACTATTACCAGATACGCAGTATTTT	CASSPRLLPDTQYF
TRBJ1-4	TRBD1	.	TRBV12-3/TRBV12-4	TGTGCCAGCAGCGGCTCCTCCAGGGGGCCTAATGAAAAACTGTTTTTT	CASSGSSRGPNEKLFF
TRBJ2-7	.	.	TRBV12-3/TRBV12-4	TGTGCCAGCAGCCTTACCCCGTGGGAGCAGTACTTC	CASSLTPWEQYF
TRBJ2-5	.	.	TRBV12-3/TRBV12-4	TGTGCCAGCAGTTTAGAGGCCGGGCGAGAGACCCAGTACTTC	CASSLEAGRETQYF
TRBJ1-4	TRBD1	few	TRBV7-2	TGTGCCAGCAGCCAGGGACAGGCAAATGAAAAACTGTTTTTT	CASSQGQANEKLFF
TRBJ2-4	.	few	TRBV6-5	TGTGCCAGCAGTTTGCCGGGTCCCAAAAACATTCAGTACTTC	CASSLPGPKNIQYF
TRBJ2-5	TRBD1	.	TRBV2	TGTGCCAGCAGTGCTTGGGACAGACAAGAGACCCAGTACTTC	CASSAWDRQETQYF
TRBJ1-2	.	few	TRBV5-1	TGCGCCAGCAGCCACGGCCTTGACCGAGGGGTCTATGGCTACACCTTC	CASSHGLDRGVYGYTF
TRBJ2-3	.	.	TRBV4-3	TGCGCCAGCAGCCAAGACAGGGCTCGGAGCACAGATACGCAGTATTTT	CASSQDRARSTDTQYF
TRBJ1-1	.	few	TRBV7-2	TGTGCCAGCAGCTGGCGGGGGAGGACTGAAGCTTTCTTT	CASSWRGRTEAFF
TRBJ2-2	.	few	TRBV29-1	TGCAGCGTTGATCAGGGGCGTTACACCGGGGAGCTGTTTTTT	CSVDQGRYTGELFF
TRBJ1-5	.	many	TRBV6-1	TGTGCCAGCAGGGTCAGGGGAGGTCAGCCCCAGCATTTT	CASRVRGGQPQHF
TRBJ1-6	TRBD1	.	TRBV28	TGTGCCAGCAGTCGCCTCCGGGACAGGGGCCTGTCACCCCTCCACTTT	CASSRLRDRGLSPLHF
TRBJ2-1	TRBD1	few	TRBV24-1	TGTGCCACCAGTGATACGTCCGGGACAGGGGCCTACTCCTACAATGAGCAGTTCTTC	CATSDTSGTGAYSYNEQFF
TRBJ1-1	TRBD1	.	TRBV5-1	TGCGCCAGCAGCTTGGTTCAGGGGGCACACACTGAAGCTTTCTTT	CASSLVQGAHTEAFF
TRBJ2-4	.	.	TRBV4-2	TGTGCCAGCAGCCAAGATGAAAACATTCAGTACTTC	CASSQDENIQYF
TRBJ2-5	.	.	TRBV14	TGTGCCAGCAGCCAAGGCGGCCGGGGGGAGACCCAGTACTTC	CASSQGGRGETQYF
TRBJ1-2	.	few	TRBV29-1	TGCAGCGCCCTGACAGAAGAAAACTATGGCTACACCTTC	CSALTEENYGYTF